The following is a T cell receptor (beta chain) sequence with its context. This clonotype showed up many times. Its target antigen remains unknown. No base quality values were provided; no much bigger clone lies one nucleotide off. This sample was taken from a study of regulatory T cells in long-lasting Graves disease (dated by TCRdb to the early 2020s). For the study in its entirety: To count as having persistent Graves' disease, a patient had to have received antithyroid drug treatment for over 5 years with TSH receptor autoantibodies remaining persistently positive. Persistent Graves' disease patients were compared with newly diagnosed Graves' disease patients by peripheral blood TCR sequencing and RNA sequencing. The study took place in China and was registered as a clinical trial. A total of roughly 35 samples underwent TCR sequencing: around 13 from persistent and about 20 from newly diagnosed Graves' disease patients. Antithyroid drugs had been taken for approximately 10 years on average by persistent Graves' disease patients in the clinical cohort. What the study reported, not specific to this receptor: Because the primary lesion, thyroid tissue, could not be accessed, the study looked at peripheral blood alone. Patients with persistent disease shared more public clonotypes (approximately 2,500) than newly diagnosed patients did (around 1,000). Sequencing and analysis were limited to the TCR beta chain. Compared with newly diagnosed patients, patients with persistent Graves' disease had lower TCR Shannon entropy and fewer highly expanded clones, which suggests clonal expansion. The small sample size was acknowledged by the authors as a limitation that may reduce accuracy. Persistent disease showed preferential use of TRBV28, TRBJ1-2 and TRBJ2-5, whereas newly diagnosed disease favored TRBV20-1 and TRBJ2-1.

At the junction V is shortened by 7 bases and J by 8 bases, with 15 bases in between. The CDR3 runs 14 amino acids, cysteine and phenylalanine included. Only the CDR3 region is kept as DNA, spanning 42 bases read in frame from base 1. Sequences MDHEN (CDR1) and SYDVKM (CDR2) are obtained from the germline V gene. The library was produced with multiplex PCR. These reads were obtained on an Illumina HiSeq 4000. To build TCR beta libraries, CDR3 regions were amplified by Arm-PCR using iRepertoire HTBI primers. Before sequencing, the PCR products underwent gel purification. The source study handled its data this way. Across samples, 62 TRBV and approximately 15 TRBJ segments were identified and used for gene usage analysis of CDR3 amino acid clonotypes. COPE and FqMerger were used to merge the filtered high-quality paired reads into contigs. BLAST was used to align contigs to the IMGT TRBV, TRBD and TRBJ reference genes, and CDR3 was defined following IMGT. Clonotypes above 0.1% frequency were classified as highly expanded clones. Repertoire diversity was measured by Shannon entropy, and V-J evenness by the Gini coefficient. Clonotypes shared by more than one individual were considered public. Clones were called with MiXCR by TCRdb after fastp trimmed the public reads at Q25, and only in-frame beta chains were retained. Rows are combined by CDR3 protein, so each entry shows the most common genes and DNA. TCRdb, not the authors, supplied the V and J calls. This sample comprises some 420,000 distinct CDR3 sequences, roughly 22% of them detected only once. Jointly, the top ten make up around 13% of the sample.

Sample time point, as interpreted from the label and publication: persistent/refractory GD, antithyroid drugs over 5 years with positive TRAb. For both TCR sequencing and RNA sequencing, RNA was extracted from PBMCs using TRIzol. The diagnosis of Graves' disease was made according to American Thyroid Association guidelines. Recruitment of patients was carried out at an endocrinology department in Xi'an, China. Each patient gave approximately 10 milliliters of peripheral blood, collected in an EDTA anticoagulant tube. Ficoll Paque Plus density gradient separation was used to isolate PBMCs, and no further T cell sorting was done. An Agilent 2100 Bioanalyzer and agarose gel were used to assess RNA quality, and a NanoDrop 2000 was used to measure RNA concentration.

The sequence came from a female donor with Graves disease. The sequencing here drew on peripheral blood mononuclear cells (PBMCs), taken when the disease was refractory, from a patient treated with antithyroid drugs. This chain is built from TRBV28 and TRBJ1-6, with no confident D gene call. The CDR3 amino acid sequence is: CASNHPLRYSPLHF. In nucleotides, the sequence is TGTGCCAGCAACCACCCCCTCAGGTATTCACCCCTCCACTTT.